The sequence of this TCR beta chain was determined in a study of shared clonotypes between healthy human individuals. Looking at the study overall: The plates for each donor numbered three CD4 naive, three CD4 memory, two CD8 naive and one CD8 memory. Whole-study results and caveats: Among the subsets, naive ones generally showed larger estimated richness than memory ones.

In the authors' methods: ImmunoSEQ output lacked quality scores and full-length reads, limiting matched filtering. The protocol was immunoSEQ multiplex PCR, while the TCRdb copy is restricted to in-frame clones and leaves out a portion. The D gene and trimming were derived from the DNA, and the V and J assignments and clone size from that table. The data hold hundreds of thousands of clones, with about 74% observed a single time. Notes on this clone: Its antigen remains unknown.

V lost 10 bases, J lost 7 bases, and 18 bases lay in between. In germline, CDR1 is SGHRS, CDR2 YFSETQ. The CDR3 covers 12 residues. The chain joins TRBV5-1 to TRBJ2-7; no clear D. The clonotype comes from a woman aged 25-40 years in good health. Source material: memory CD4+ T cells sorted from blood. Subset of the sample: CD45RA-negative fraction. The CDR3 coding sequence is TGCGCCGGCTGCCGAGACAACCAAGAGCAGTACTTC. The encoded protein is CAGCRDNQEQYF.